This passage covers 5 T cell receptor beta chains from one sample sequenced in a study of blood T cell repertoires in COVID-19. TCRdb keeps only in-frame clones here, not all; method: immunoSEQ multiplex PCR. The sample records 75,000 to 100,000 clones, roughly nine tenths being singletons. The specimen sequenced was peripheral blood. These receptors originate from a man aged 70-80 years with acute or convalescent COVID-19.

The count of this clone is one. The genes are TRBV7-9 and TRBJ1-1; TRBD1 aligns across 8 bases. Germline-derived CDR1 and CDR2 are SEHNR and FQNEAQ (reference sequence). CDR3 length: 16 residues. V shed 4 bases, J shed 0 bases, and the junction held 7 bases outside the gene matches. DNA for the CDR3: TGTGCCAGCAGCTCCACAGGGGGAGTAATGAACACTGAAGCTTTCTTT. The encoded protein is CASSSTGGVMNTEAFF.

The V call is TRBV5-1, the J call TRBJ1-4; D gene unclear. Germline V lookup: CDR1 SGHRS, CDR2 YFSETQ. Trimming took off 0 bases at V and 3 bases at J, with 12 bases between the two ends. CDR3 size: 16 residues. This chain's CDR3 is CASSLAVGRSNEKLFF. DNA for the CDR3: TGCGCCAGCAGCTTGGCCGTTGGCAGGTCTAATGAAAAACTGTTTTTT.

The J gene is TRBJ2-7, the V gene TRBV5-6; D is possibly TRBD1 (6 bases). The CDR3 runs to 13 residues. V lost 6 bases, J lost 2 bases, and 12 bases lay in between. Germline V gene sequence: CDR1 SGHDT, CDR2 YYEEEE. CDR3 residues: CASILTGTYEQYF. As DNA, the CDR3 is TGTGCCAGCATCCTAACAGGGACCTACGAGCAGTACTTC.

J is TRBJ2-7 and V is TRBV25-1; D may be TRBD1 (6 bases). CDR3 length equals 13 residues. V lost 4 bases and J lost 1, with 8 bases in between. Germline CDR1 reads MGHDK; CDR2 reads SYGVNS. CDR3 amino acids: CASSATGSYEQYV. The CDR3 DNA reads as TGTGCCAGCAGTGCCACAGGGTCCTACGAGCAGTACGTC.

This sequence joins TRBV30 and TRBJ1-2, with 9 bases fitting TRBD1. Germline values: CDR1 GTSNPN, CDR2 SVGIG (reference sequence). This CDR3 is built from 15 residues. J lost 4 bases, V lost 7 bases, and 13 bases had no gene match. The CDR3 DNA reads TGTGCCTTGAACAGGGGGCTACAAGTTTCCTATGGCTACACCTTC. It translates to CALNRGLQVSYGYTF.